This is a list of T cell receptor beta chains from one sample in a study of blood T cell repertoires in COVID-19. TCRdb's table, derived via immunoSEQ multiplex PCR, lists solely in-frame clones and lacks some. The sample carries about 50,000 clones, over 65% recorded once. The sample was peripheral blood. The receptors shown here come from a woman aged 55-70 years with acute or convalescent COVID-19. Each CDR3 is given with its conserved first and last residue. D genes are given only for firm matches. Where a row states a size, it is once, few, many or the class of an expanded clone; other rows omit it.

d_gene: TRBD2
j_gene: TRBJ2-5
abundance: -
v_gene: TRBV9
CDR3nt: TGTGCCAGCAGCGTAGGGTGGGGAGGGGAGACCCAGTACTTC
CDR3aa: CASSVGWGGETQYF

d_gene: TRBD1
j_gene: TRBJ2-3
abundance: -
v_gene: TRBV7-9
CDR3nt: TGTGCCAGCAGCCCCCGAGGTAGGGGGCCAAAGACAGATACGCAGTATTTT
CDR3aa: CASSPRGRGPKTDTQYF

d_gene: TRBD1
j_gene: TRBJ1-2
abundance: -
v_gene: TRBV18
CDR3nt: TGTGCCAGCTCGCTCACCAGGGACAGCACTAACTATGGCTACACCTTC
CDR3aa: CASSLTRDSTNYGYTF

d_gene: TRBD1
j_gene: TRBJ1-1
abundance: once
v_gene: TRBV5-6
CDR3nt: TGTGCCAGCAGTAGGACAGGGTCCACTGAAGCTTTCTTT
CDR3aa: CASSRTGSTEAFF

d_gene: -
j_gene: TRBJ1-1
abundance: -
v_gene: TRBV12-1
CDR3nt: TGTGCCAGCAGCAGTATTTTCGGGGTTTACACTGAAGCTTTCTTT
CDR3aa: CASSSIFGVYTEAFF

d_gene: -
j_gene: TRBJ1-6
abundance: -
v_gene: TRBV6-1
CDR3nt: TGTGCCAGCAGTGACGGGACACCCTATAATTCACCCCTCCACTTT
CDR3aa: CASSDGTPYNSPLHF

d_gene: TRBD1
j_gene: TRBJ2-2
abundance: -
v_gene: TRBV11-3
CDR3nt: TGTGCCAGCAGCTCGGGACAGGGGAACACCGGGGAGCTGTTTTTT
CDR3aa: CASSSGQGNTGELFF

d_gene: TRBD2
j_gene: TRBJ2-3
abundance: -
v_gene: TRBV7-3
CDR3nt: TGTGCCAGCAGCTTCGGACTAGCTACAGATACGCAGTATTTT
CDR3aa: CASSFGLATDTQYF

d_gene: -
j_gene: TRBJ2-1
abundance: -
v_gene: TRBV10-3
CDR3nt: TGTGCCATAGGGGGGGGCTCCTACAATGAGCAGTTCTTC
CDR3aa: CAIGGGSYNEQFF

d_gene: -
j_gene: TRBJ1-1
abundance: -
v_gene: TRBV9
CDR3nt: TGTGCCAGCAGCGTCTTTGACAGGATGAACACTGAAGCTTTCTTT
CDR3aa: CASSVFDRMNTEAFF

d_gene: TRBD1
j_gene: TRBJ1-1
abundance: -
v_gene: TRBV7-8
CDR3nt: TGTGCCAGCAGCTTCCCTCGGGACAGGGGGTATGAGGTGGGCACTGAAGCTTTCTTT
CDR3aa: CASSFPRDRGYEVGTEAFF

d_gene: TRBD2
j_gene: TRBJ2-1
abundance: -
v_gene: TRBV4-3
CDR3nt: TGCGCCAGCAGCCAAGATGCGGGACTAGCCAATGAGCAGTTCTTC
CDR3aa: CASSQDAGLANEQFF

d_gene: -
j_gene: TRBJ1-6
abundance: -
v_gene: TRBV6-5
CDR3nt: TGTGCCAGCAGTTATTTTAGTTCCTATAATTCACCCCTCCACTTT
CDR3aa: CASSYFSSYNSPLHF

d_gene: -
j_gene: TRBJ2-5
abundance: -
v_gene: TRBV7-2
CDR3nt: TGTGCCAGCAGCTTGGACCGACTAGGAAGAGAGACCCAGTACTTC
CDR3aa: CASSLDRLGRETQYF

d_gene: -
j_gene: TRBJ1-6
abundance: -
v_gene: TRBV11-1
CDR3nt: TGTGCCAGCAGCTTAAGGGGAAATAATTCACCCCTCCACTTT
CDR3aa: CASSLRGNNSPLHF

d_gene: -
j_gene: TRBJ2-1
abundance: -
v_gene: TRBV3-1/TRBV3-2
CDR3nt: TGTGCCAGCAGCCCAGAGAACTTTGACTACAATGAGCAGTTCTTC
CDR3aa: CASSPENFDYNEQFF

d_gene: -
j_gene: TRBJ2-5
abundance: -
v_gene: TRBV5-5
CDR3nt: TGTGCCAGCAGCGAGGGAGAGACCCAGTACTTC
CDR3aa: CASSEGETQYF

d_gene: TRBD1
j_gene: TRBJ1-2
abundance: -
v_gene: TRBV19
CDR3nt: TGTGCCAGTAGTAGCGGACAGGGGGCAGGGGGCTACACCTTC
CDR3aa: CASSSGQGAGGYTF

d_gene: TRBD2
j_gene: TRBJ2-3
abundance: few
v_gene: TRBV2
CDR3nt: TGTGCCAGCAGTGAAGGCGGGAGAGGCCCAGATACGCAGTATTTT
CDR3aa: CASSEGGRGPDTQYF

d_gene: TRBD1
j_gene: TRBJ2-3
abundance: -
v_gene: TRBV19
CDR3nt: TGTGCCAGTAGTAGACCGGACAGGCGCGGGGATACGCAGTATTTT
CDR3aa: CASSRPDRRGDTQYF

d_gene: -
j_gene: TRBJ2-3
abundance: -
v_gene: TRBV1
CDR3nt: TGCACCAGCAGCCAAGATCTTGGCGGCGGGGGGGCAACAGATACGCAGTATTTT
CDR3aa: CTSSQDLGGGGATDTQYF

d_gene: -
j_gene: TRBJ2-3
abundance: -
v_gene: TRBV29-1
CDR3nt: TGCAGCGTTGTAGTTAGCGGACTCACAGATACGCAGTATTTT
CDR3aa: CSVVVSGLTDTQYF